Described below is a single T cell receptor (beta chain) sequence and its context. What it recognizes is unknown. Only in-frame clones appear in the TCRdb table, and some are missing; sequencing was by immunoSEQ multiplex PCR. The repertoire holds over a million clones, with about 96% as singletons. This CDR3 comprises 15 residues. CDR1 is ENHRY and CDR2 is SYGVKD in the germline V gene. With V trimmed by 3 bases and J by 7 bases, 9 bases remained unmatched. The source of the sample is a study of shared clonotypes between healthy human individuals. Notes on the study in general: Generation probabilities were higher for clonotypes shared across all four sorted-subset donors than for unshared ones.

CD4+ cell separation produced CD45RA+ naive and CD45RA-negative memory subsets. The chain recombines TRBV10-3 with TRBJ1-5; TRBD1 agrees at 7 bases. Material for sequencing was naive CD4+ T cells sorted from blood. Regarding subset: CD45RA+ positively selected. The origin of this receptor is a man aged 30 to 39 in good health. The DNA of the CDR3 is TGTGCCATCAGTGACATAGGGGGCCAAGGACAGCCCCAGCATTTT. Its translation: CAISDIGGQGQPQHF.